This TCR beta chain is drawn from a study of blood T cell repertoires in COVID-19. Study details: Sites in the United States, Italy and Spain provided acute and convalescent COVID-19 samples.

Deletions cut 5 bases from V and 11 bases from J, with 18 bases between. Looked up from germline, CDR1 is MNHEY and CDR2 is SVGEGT. CDR3 length: 13 residues. In the study's own analysis: Reference gene primer amplification in the assay estimated nucleated cell counts. Assay used: immunoSEQ multiplex PCR; TCRdb lists only in-frame clones, some missing. V, J and clone size are taken as reported in that table, and D and trimming were inferred from the DNA itself. Here the sample spans about 200,000 clones, approximately 84% being singletons. The sequence derives from a woman older than 75 with acute or convalescent COVID-19. The sequenced sample was peripheral blood. The rearrangement uses TRBV6-2 or TRBV6-3 and TRBJ1-1, with D maybe TRBD1 (5 bases). Written as DNA, the CDR3 is TGTGCCAGCAGTAGCGGGGGGAGGAACTTGGCTTTCTTT. Translated: CASSSGGRNLAFF.